A selection of T cell receptor beta chains follows, all from one sample in a study of T cells in Graves' hyperthyroidism and ophthalmopathy. TCRdb redid the calling of the multiplex PCR reads with MiXCR, one entry per CDR3 protein. The sample contains about 200,000 distinct CDR3 sequences, around 19% of which appear only once. Sequencing was done on a sample of blood. The source of these receptors is a man aged 40-55 years with Graves' hyperthyroidism. Each CDR3 is given without its conserved first and last residue.

j_gene: TRBJ1-3; v_gene: TRBV29-1; CDR3aa: SPLTGTGRRNTIY
j_gene: TRBJ1-2; v_gene: TRBV5-1; CDR3aa: ASSPGTGRYGNYT
j_gene: TRBJ2-2; v_gene: TRBV4-1; CDR3aa: ASSQVSRTGELF
j_gene: TRBJ1-2; v_gene: TRBV29-1; CDR3aa: SGRSGTEGLYGYT
j_gene: TRBJ2-5; v_gene: TRBV9; CDR3aa: ASSVASGGDSPWETQY
j_gene: TRBJ2-2; v_gene: TRBV6-2/TRBV6-3; CDR3aa: ASKRTEQYTGELF
j_gene: TRBJ1-1; v_gene: TRBV7-2; CDR3aa: ASSDTGSSSEAF
j_gene: TRBJ2-7; v_gene: TRBV6-1; CDR3aa: ATRLKFGSYEQY
j_gene: TRBJ2-1; v_gene: TRBV4-3; CDR3aa: ASTRGDRSYNEQF
j_gene: TRBJ1-5; v_gene: TRBV12-3/TRBV12-4; CDR3aa: ASSWDRVRQPQH